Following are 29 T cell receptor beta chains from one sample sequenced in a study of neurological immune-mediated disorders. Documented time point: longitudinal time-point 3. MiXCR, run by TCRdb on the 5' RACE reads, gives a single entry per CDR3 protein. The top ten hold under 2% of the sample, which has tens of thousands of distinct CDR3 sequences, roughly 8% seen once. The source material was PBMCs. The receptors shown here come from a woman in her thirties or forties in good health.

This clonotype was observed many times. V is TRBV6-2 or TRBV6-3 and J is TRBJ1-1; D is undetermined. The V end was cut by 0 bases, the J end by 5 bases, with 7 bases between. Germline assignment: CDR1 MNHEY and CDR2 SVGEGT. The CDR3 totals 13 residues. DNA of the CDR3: TGTGCCAGCAGTTACTCGCGAGTAACTGAAGCTTTCTTT. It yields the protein CASSYSRVTEAFF.

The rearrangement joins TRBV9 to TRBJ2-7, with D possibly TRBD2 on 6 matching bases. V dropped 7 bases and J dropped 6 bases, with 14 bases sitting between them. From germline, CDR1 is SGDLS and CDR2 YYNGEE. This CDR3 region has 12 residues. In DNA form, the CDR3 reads TGTGCCAGCGGGGGGAGCAGTGCCGAGCAGTACTTC. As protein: CASGGSSAEQYF. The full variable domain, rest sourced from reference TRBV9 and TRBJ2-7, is DSGVTQTPKHLITATGQRVTLRCSPRSGDLSVYWYQQSLDQGLQFLIQYYNGEERAKGNILERFSAQQFPDLHSELNLSSLELGDSALYFCASGGSSAEQYFGPGTRLTVT.

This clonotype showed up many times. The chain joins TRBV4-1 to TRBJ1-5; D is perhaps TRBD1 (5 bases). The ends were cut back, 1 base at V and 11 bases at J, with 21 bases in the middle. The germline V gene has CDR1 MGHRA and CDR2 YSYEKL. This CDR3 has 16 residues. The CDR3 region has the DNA TGCGCCAGCAGCCAAGTTAAGGGCCAGAACCTCAGGGCCCAGCATTTT. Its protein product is CASSQVKGQNLRAQHF.

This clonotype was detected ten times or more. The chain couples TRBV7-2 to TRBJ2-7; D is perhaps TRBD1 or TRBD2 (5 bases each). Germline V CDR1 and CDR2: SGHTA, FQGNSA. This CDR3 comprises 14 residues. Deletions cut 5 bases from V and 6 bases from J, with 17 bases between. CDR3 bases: TGTGCCAGCAGCCCCCTGGGGGTAACCGGCGAGCAGTACTTC. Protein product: CASSPLGVTGEQYF.

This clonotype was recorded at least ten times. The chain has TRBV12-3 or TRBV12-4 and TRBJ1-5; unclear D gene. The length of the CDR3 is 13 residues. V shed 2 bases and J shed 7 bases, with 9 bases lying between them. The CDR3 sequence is CASSLLSVQPQHF. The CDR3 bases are TGTGCCAGCAGTTTACTCAGTGTCCAGCCCCAGCATTTT.

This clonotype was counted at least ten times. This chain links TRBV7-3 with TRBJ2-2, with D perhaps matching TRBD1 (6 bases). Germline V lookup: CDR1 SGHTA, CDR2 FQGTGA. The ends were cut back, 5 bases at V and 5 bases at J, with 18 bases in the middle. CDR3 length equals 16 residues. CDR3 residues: CASSPGPQTGTGELFF. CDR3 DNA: TGTGCCAGCAGCCCAGGGCCCCAAACAGGGACCGGGGAGCTGTTTTTT. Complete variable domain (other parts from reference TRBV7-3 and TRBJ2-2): GAGVSQTPSNKVTEKGKYVELRCDPISGHTALYWYRQSLGQGPEFLIYFQGTGAADDSGLPNDRFFAVRPEGSVSTLKIQRTERGDSAVYLCASSPGPQTGTGELFFGEGSRLTVL.

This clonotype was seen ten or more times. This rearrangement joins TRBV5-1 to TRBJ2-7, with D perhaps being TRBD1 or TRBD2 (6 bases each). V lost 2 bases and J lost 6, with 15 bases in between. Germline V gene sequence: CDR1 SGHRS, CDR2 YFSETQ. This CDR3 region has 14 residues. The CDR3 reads CASSFDWGAAEQYF. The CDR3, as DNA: TGCGCCAGCAGCTTCGACTGGGGGGCGGCCGAGCAGTACTTC.

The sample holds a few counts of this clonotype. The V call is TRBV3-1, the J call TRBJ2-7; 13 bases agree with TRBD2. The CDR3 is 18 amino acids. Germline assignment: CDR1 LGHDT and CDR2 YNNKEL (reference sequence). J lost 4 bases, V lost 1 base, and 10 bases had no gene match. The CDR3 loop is CASSQVTSGRTFFYEQYF. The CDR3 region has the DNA TGTGCCAGCAGCCAAGTGACTAGCGGGAGGACTTTTTTTTACGAGCAGTACTTC.

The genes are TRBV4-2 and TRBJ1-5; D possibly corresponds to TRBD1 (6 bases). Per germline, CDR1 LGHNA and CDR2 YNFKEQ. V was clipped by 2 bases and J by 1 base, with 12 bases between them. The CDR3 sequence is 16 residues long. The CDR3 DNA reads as TGTGCCAGCAGCCAAAGGGGGGCAGGAAGCAATCAGCCCCAGCATTTT. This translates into CASSQRGAGSNQPQHF.

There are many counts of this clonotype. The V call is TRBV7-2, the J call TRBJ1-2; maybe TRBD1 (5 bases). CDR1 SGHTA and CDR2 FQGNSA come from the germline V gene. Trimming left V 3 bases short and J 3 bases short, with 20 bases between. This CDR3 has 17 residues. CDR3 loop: CASSFKKPGRMDYGYTF. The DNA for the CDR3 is TGTGCCAGCAGCTTCAAAAAGCCGGGACGGATGGACTATGGCTACACCTTC.

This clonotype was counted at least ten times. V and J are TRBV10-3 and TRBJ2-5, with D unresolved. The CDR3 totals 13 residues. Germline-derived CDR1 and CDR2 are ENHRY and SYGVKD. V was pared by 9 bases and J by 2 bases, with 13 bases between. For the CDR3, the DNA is TGTGCCATATCGAGGACGAAACAAGAGACCCAGTACTTC. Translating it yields CAISRTKQETQYF.

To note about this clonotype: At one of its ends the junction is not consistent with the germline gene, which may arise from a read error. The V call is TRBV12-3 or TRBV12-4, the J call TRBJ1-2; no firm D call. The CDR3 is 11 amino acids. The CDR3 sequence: CASSLRVNSLF. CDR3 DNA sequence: TGTGCCAGCAGTTTAAGGGTCAACAGCCTCTTC.

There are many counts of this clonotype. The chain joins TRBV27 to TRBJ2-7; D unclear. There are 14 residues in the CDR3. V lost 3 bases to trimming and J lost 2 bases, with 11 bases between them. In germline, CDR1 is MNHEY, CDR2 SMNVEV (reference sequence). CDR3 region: CASSFGDGAYEQYF. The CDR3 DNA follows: TGTGCCAGCAGTTTTGGAGACGGAGCCTACGAGCAGTACTTC.

Here the CDR3 DNA reads TGTGCCAGCAGCCTGGGAGGGTCCTCAGGGGCCAACGTCCTGACTTTC. Translating gives CASSLGGSSGANVLTF. The rearrangement links TRBV5-5 to TRBJ2-6; 7 nucleotides align to TRBD2. Germline values: CDR1 SGHKS, CDR2 YYEKEE (reference sequence). The CDR3 consists of 16 residues. The V segment lost 4 bases and the J segment 4 bases; nucleotides outside the gene matches: 8. Full variable domain (missing parts from reference TRBV5-5 and TRBJ2-6): DAGVTQSPTHLIKTRGQQVTLRCSPISGHKSVSWYQQVLGQGPQFIFQYYEKEERGRGNFPDRFSARQFPNYSSELNVNALLLGDSALYLCASSLGGSSGANVLTFGAGSRLTVL.

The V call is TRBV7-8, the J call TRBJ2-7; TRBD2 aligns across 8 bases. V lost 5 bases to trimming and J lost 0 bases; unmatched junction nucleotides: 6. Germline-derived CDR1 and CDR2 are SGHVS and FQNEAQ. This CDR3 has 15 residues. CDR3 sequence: CASSIAGGNSYEQYF. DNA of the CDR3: TGTGCCAGCAGCATTGCGGGAGGAAACTCCTACGAGCAGTACTTC. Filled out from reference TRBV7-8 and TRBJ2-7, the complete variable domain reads GAGVSQSPRYKVAKRGQDVALRCDPISGHVSLFWYQQALGQGPEFLTYFQNEAQLDKSGLPSDRFFAERPEGSVSTLKIQRTQQEDSAVYLCASSIAGGNSYEQYFGPGTRLTVT.

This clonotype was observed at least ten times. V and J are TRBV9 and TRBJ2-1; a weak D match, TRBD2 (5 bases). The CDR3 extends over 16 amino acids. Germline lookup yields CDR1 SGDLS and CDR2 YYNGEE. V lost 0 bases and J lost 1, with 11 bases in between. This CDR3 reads CASSVAGRGSYNEQFF. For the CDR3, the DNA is TGTGCCAGCAGCGTAGCTGGACGGGGATCCTACAATGAGCAGTTCTTC.

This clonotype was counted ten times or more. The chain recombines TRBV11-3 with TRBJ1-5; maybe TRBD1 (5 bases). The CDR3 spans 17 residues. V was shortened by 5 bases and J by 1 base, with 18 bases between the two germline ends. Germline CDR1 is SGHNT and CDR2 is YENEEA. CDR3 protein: CASSDAGPLESNQPQHF. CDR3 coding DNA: TGTGCCAGCAGCGACGCGGGGCCCCTTGAGAGCAATCAGCCCCAGCATTTT.

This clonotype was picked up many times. The CDR3 sequence is CASSQEPRTEAFF. The DNA for the CDR3 is TGCGCCAGCAGCCAAGAACCACGCACTGAAGCTTTCTTT. This chain links TRBV4-1 with TRBJ1-1; D is unclear. This CDR3 has 13 amino acids. Trimming took off 0 bases at V and 4 bases at J, with 6 bases between the two ends. Germline V gene lookup returns CDR1 MGHRA and CDR2 YSYEKL.

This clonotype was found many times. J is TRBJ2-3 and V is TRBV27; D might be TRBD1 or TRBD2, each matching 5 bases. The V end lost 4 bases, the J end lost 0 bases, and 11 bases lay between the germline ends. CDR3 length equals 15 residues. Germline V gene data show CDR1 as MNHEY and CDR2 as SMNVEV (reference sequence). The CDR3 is CASSSGRPSTDTQYF. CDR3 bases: TGTGCCAGCAGTTCGGGACGACCTAGCACAGATACGCAGTATTTT.

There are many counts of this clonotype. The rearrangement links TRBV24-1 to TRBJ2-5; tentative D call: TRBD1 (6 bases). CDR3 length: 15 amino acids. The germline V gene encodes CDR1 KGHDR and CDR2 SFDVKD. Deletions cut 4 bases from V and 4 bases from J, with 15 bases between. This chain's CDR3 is CATSESRLGGETQYF. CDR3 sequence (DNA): TGTGCCACCAGTGAATCGCGATTAGGGGGAGAGACCCAGTACTTC.

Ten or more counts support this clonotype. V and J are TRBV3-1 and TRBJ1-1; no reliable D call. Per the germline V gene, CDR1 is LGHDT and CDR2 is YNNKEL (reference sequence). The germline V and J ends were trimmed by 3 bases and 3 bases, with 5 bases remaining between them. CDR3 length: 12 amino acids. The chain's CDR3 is CASSQADTEAFF. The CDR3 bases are TGTGCCAGCAGCCAGGCGGACACTGAAGCTTTCTTT. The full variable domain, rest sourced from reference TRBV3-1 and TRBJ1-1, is DTAVSQTPKYLVTQMGNDKSIKCEQNLGHDTMYWYKQDSKKFLKIMFSYNNKELIINETVPNRFSPKSPDKAHLNLHINSLELGDSAVYFCASSQADTEAFFGQGTRLTVV.

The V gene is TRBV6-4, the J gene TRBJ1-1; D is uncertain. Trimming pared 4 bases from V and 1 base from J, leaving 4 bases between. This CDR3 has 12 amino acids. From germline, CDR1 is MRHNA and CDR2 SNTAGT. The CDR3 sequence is CASSGTNTEAFF. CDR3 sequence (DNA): TGTGCCAGCAGTGGTACGAACACTGAAGCTTTCTTT.

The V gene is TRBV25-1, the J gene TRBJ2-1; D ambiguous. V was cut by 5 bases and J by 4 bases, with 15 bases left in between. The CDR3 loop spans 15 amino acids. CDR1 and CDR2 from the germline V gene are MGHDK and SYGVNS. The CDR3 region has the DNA TGTGCCAGCAGTCCCCGCCGCCAACCATACAATGAGCAGTTCTTC. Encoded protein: CASSPRRQPYNEQFF.

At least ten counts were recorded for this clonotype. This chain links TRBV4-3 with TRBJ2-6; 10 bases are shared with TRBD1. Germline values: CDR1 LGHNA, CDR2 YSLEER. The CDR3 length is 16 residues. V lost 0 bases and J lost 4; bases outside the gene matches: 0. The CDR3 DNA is TGCGCCAGCAGCCAAGAGGGACAGGGGGGGGCCAACGTCCTGACTTTC. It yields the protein CASSQEGQGGANVLTF.

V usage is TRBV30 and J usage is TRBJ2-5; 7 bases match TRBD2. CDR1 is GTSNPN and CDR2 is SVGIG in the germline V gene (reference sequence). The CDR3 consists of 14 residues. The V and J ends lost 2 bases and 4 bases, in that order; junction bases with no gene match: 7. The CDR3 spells CAWSSGGSPETQYF. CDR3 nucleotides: TGTGCCTGGAGTTCTGGCGGGAGTCCAGAGACCCAGTACTTC.

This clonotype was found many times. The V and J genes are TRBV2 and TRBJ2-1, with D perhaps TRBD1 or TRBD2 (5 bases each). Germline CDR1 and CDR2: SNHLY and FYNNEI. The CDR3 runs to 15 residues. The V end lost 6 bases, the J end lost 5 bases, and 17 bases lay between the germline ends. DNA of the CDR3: TGTGCCAGCAGAACCCCTCGCCGGGGCCACAATGAGCAGTTCTTC. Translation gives CASRTPRRGHNEQFF.

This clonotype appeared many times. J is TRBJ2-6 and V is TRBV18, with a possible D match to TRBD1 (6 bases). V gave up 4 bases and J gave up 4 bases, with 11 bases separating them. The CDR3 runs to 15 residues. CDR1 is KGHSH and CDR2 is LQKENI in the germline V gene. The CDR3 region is CASSQRGSGANVLTF. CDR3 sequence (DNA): TGTGCCAGCTCACAAAGGGGGTCCGGGGCCAACGTCCTGACTTTC.

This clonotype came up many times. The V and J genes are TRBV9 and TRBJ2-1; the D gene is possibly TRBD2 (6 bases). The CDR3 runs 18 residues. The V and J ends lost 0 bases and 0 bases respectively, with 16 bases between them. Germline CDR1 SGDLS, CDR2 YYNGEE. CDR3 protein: CASSVEGSGRGSYNEQFF. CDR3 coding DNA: TGTGCCAGCAGCGTAGAGGGTAGCGGAAGGGGCTCCTACAATGAGCAGTTCTTC.

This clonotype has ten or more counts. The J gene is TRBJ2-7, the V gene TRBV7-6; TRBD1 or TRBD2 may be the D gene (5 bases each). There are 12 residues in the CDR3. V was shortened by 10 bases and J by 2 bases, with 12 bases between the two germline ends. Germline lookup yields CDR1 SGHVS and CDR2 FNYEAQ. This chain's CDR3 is CAIGDQAYEQYF. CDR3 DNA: TGTGCCATCGGGGACCAAGCCTACGAGCAGTACTTC.